This T cell receptor beta chain was identified in a study of shared clonotypes between healthy human individuals. General study findings and limits: Naive CD4 clonotypes were shared across a few donors at around 5.4%. Generally, naive subsets came out with larger estimated richness than memory subsets.

Points on this clone: Its antigen remains unknown.

Into CD45RA+ naive and CD45RA-negative memory subsets, the CD4+ cells were split. Trimming at V came to 5 bases and at J to 7 bases, leaving 7 bases not matched to a gene. CDR1 SGHAT and CDR2 FQNNGV come from the germline V gene. There are 16 residues in the CDR3. In the original analysis: Filtering differed for immunoSEQ, which gave only junction sequences without quality scores. TCRdb's copy holds only in-frame clones and misses some; the assay was immunoSEQ multiplex PCR. V, J and clone size reflect that table, while D and trimming were determined from the DNA. This table holds 550,000 to 700,000 clones, about 80% found once.

This clonotype originated in a woman in her 30s in good health. The specimen sequenced was memory CD4+ T cells sorted from blood. As for subset: CD45RA-negative fraction. This rearrangement joins TRBV11-2 to TRBJ2-2; 13 positions match TRBD2. In DNA, the CDR3 is TGTGCCAGCAGCCTACGGACTAGCGGGAGTGGCGGGGAGCTGTTTTTT. Residues: CASSLRTSGSGGELFF.